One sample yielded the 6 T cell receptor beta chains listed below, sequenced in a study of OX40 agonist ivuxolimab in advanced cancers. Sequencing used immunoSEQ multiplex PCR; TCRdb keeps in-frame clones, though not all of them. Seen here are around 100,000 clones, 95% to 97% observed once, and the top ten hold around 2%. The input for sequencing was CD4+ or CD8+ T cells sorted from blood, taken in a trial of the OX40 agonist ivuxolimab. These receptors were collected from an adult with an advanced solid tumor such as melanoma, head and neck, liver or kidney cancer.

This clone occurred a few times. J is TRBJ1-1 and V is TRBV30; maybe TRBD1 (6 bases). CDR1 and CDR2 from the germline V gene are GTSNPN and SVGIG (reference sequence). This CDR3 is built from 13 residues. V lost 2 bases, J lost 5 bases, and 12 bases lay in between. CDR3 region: CAWSWGTGTEAFF. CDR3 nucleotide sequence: TGTGCCTGGAGTTGGGGTACAGGGACTGAAGCTTTCTTT.

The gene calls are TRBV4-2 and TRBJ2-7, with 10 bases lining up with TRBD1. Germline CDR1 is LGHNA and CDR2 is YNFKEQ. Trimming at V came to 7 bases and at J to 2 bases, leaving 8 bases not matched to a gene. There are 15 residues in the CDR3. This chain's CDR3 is CASTFRDRGPYEQYF. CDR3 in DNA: TGTGCCAGCACCTTTAGGGACAGGGGCCCCTACGAGCAGTACTTC.

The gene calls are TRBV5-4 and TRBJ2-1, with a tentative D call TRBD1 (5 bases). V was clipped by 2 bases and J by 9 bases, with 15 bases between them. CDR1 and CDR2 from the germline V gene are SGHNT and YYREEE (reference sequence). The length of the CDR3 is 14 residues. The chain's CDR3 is CASSFRLGGAEQFF. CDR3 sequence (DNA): TGTGCCAGCAGCTTCAGGCTAGGTGGGGCTGAGCAGTTCTTC.

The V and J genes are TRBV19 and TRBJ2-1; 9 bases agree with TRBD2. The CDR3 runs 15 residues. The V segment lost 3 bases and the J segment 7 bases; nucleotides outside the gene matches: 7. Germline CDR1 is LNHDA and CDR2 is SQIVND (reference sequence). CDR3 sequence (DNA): TGTGCCAGTAGTATCCTAGCGGGAAAGGAGAATGAGCAGTTCTTC. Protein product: CASSILAGKENEQFF.

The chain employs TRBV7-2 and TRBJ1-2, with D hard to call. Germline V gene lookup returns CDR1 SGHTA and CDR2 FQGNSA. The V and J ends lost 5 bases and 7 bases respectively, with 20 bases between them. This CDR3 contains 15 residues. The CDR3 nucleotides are TGTGCCAGCAGCCCGAGGCCGTTTGCCCCGGCTGGCTACACCTTC. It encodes CASSPRPFAPAGYTF.

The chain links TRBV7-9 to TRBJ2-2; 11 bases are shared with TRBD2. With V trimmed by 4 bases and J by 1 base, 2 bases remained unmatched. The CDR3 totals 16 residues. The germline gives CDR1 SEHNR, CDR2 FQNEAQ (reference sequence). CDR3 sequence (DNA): TGTGCCAGCAGCTCGGGACTAGCGGTGAACACCGGGGAGCTGTTTTTT. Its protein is CASSSGLAVNTGELFF.